The 16 T cell receptor beta chains presented below share a single source sample, sequenced in a study of cytomegalovirus exposure and HLA in healthy donors. The PCR had 60 Vbeta and 13 Jbeta primers. Clones were sequenced by immunoSEQ multiplex PCR, and TCRdb holds only the in-frame ones, with some missing. The sample lists about 150,000 clones; roughly four fifths were seen once. The sequenced sample was PBMCs. The receptors here all came from a man aged 25 to 40 in good health and CMV-seronegative.

The chain joins TRBV5-4 to TRBJ2-1; 13 positions agree with TRBD2. J was trimmed by 1 base and V by 5 bases; bases with no gene match: 3. Germline V gives CDR1 SGHNT, CDR2 YYREEE (reference sequence). This CDR3 region has 16 residues. The CDR3 bases are TGTGCCAGCAGTACTAGCGGGAGGGGGTCCTACAATGAGCAGTTCTTC. Protein: CASSTSGRGSYNEQFF. Using reference TRBV5-4 and TRBJ2-1 for the parts outside the CDR3, the full variable domain is ETGVTQSPTHLIKTRGQQVTLRCSSQSGHNTVSWYQQALGQGPQFIFQYYREEENGRGNFPPRFSGLQFPNYSSELNVNALELDDSALYLCASSTSGRGSYNEQFFGPGTRLTVL.

The V and J genes are TRBV28 and TRBJ2-2, with 7 positions matching TRBD1. Germline V gene lookup returns CDR1 MDHEN and CDR2 SYDVKM. CDR3 length equals 17 residues. V lost 1 base to trimming and J lost 4 bases; unmatched junction nucleotides: 9. This chain's CDR3 is CASSLFRRTGTTGELFF. DNA for the CDR3: TGTGCCAGCAGTTTATTTAGAAGGACAGGAACCACCGGGGAGCTGTTTTTT.

The chain recombines TRBV15 with TRBJ2-3; D gene ambiguous. V lost 0 bases and J 5 bases, leaving 9 bases between the germline ends. Germline V gene lookup returns CDR1 LNHNV and CDR2 YYDKDF (reference sequence). This CDR3 contains 14 residues. The CDR3 sequence: CATSRDNGEDTQYF. The CDR3 coding sequence is TGTGCCACCAGCAGAGATAACGGAGAAGATACGCAGTATTTT.

V gene TRBV28 combines with J gene TRBJ1-6, with D unclear. The V gene's germline CDR1 is MDHEN and CDR2 SYDVKM. Trimming pared 2 bases from V and 7 bases from J, leaving 3 bases between. The CDR3 length is 12 residues. The CDR3 nucleotides are TGTGCCAGCAGTTTACGGAATTCACCCCTCCACTTT. Its protein product is CASSLRNSPLHF.

V usage is TRBV9 and J usage is TRBJ2-7; TRBD1 might be the D (7 bases). V gave up 3 bases and J gave up 3 bases, with 19 bases separating them. CDR3 length: 16 amino acids. CDR1 is SGDLS, CDR2 YYNGEE, per germline. The chain's CDR3 is CASSGGGGSSNYEQYF. CDR3 in DNA: TGTGCCAGCAGCGGCGGAGGGGGCAGTTCAAACTACGAGCAGTACTTC. The full variable domain, its missing parts supplied by reference TRBV9 and TRBJ2-7, is DSGVTQTPKHLITATGQRVTLRCSPRSGDLSVYWYQQSLDQGLQFLIQYYNGEERAKGNILERFSAQQFPDLHSELNLSSLELGDSALYFCASSGGGGSSNYEQYFGPGTRLTVT.

The chain couples TRBV11-3 to TRBJ2-7; D gene unclear. V gave up 5 bases and J gave up 0 bases, with 14 bases separating them. This CDR3 is 15 amino acids long. Germline loops: CDR1 SGHNT, CDR2 YENEEA. The DNA for the CDR3 is TGTGCCAGCAGCCTCGTTTGGGCCCCCTCCTACGAGCAGTACTTC. Translated: CASSLVWAPSYEQYF.

This chain joins TRBV7-9 and TRBJ2-5, with TRBD2 identical over 8 bases. Per the germline V gene, CDR1 is SEHNR and CDR2 is FQNEAQ (reference sequence). The CDR3 covers 16 residues. With V trimmed by 8 bases and J by 2 bases, 13 bases remained unmatched. CDR3 DNA sequence: TGTGCCAGCTCGCTCACGGCTAGCGGGCGACAAGAGACCCAGTACTTC. Translating gives CASSLTASGRQETQYF.

This clone was seen just once. The rearrangement joins TRBV25-1 to TRBJ1-2, with 11 bases fitting TRBD1. The CDR3 consists of 14 residues. CDR1 is MGHDK and CDR2 is SYGVNS in the germline V gene. V was clipped by 4 bases and J by 2 bases; unmatched bases: 0. The CDR3 reads CASSGTGGNYGYTF. CDR3 in DNA: TGTGCCAGCAGTGGGACAGGGGGCAACTATGGCTACACCTTC.

The CDR3 reads CASSSGGIQYF. Here the CDR3 DNA reads TGTGCCAGCAGCTCTGGCGGCATTCAGTACTTC. This chain connects TRBV5-6 to TRBJ2-4; no clear D gene. This CDR3 spans 11 amino acids. V was clipped by 3 bases and J by 9 bases, with 7 bases between them. Germline values: CDR1 SGHDT, CDR2 YYEEEE.

This clone was found a few times. The chain uses TRBV2 and TRBJ2-7, with a tentative D call TRBD1 (6 bases). V shed 3 bases and J shed 4 bases, with 13 bases lying between them. Germline V lookup: CDR1 SNHLY, CDR2 FYNNEI. The CDR3 covers 14 residues. DNA for the CDR3: TGTGCCAGCAGTGATCTGGGGGCAGGGTACGAGCAGTACTTC. This translates into CASSDLGAGYEQYF.

This chain links TRBV25-1 with TRBJ2-2, with a weak D call TRBD2 (6 bases). V was shortened by 5 bases and J by 7 bases, with 17 bases between the two germline ends. Germline assignment: CDR1 MGHDK and CDR2 SYGVNS. This CDR3 region has 15 residues. The CDR3 DNA is TGTGCCAGCAGTCCCAGGCTAGCGACCGTCGGGGAGCTGTTTTTT. This sequence encodes CASSPRLATVGELFF.

DNA of the CDR3: TGTGCCAGCAGCCCCGACAGGACAGGGAATGGCTACACCTTC. This codes for CASSPDRTGNGYTF. The chain recombines TRBV7-2 with TRBJ1-2; 8 bases line up with TRBD1. This CDR3 has 14 amino acids. The germline V gene encodes CDR1 SGHTA and CDR2 FQGNSA. J was trimmed by 6 bases and V by 5 bases; bases with no gene match: 8.

The chain recombines TRBV7-9 with TRBJ1-4; 7 positions match TRBD1. This CDR3 has 14 amino acids. Germline V gene lookup returns CDR1 SEHNR and CDR2 FQNEAQ (reference sequence). Unmatched junction bases numbered 5, after V lost 7 bases and J lost 3 bases. The CDR3 sequence: CASTYGTANEKLFF. The CDR3 DNA sequence: TGTGCCAGCACCTACGGGACAGCTAATGAAAAACTGTTTTTT.

The rearrangement joins TRBV11-1 to TRBJ2-3; 14 nucleotides line up with TRBD2. V lost 4 bases, J lost 9 bases, and 12 bases stayed unmatched. The CDR3 covers 17 residues. Looked up from germline, CDR1 is SGHAT and CDR2 is FQDESV (reference sequence). Here the CDR3 reads CASSSLPGLAGEGTQYF. The CDR3 DNA follows: TGTGCCAGCAGCTCACTCCCGGGACTAGCGGGGGAGGGGACGCAGTATTTT. The full variable domain, in which reference TRBV11-1 and TRBJ2-3 provide the parts outside the CDR3, is EAEVAQSPRYKITEKSQAVAFWCDPISGHATLYWYRQILGQGPELLVQFQDESVVDDSQLPKDRFSAERLKGVDSTLKIQPAELGDSAMYLCASSSLPGLAGEGTQYFGPGTRLTVL.

This clone came up a few times. The chain employs TRBV27 and TRBJ1-2, with D tentatively TRBD1 (5 bases). Trimming took off 6 bases at V and 7 bases at J, with 15 bases between the two ends. Germline assignment: CDR1 MNHEY and CDR2 SMNVEV (reference sequence). The CDR3 has 13 amino acids. CDR3: CASSPMGLGGYTF. The CDR3 DNA follows: TGTGCCAGCAGCCCAATGGGGCTAGGTGGCTACACCTTC.

The genes are TRBV10-3 and TRBJ2-1, with 11 positions matching TRBD2. CDR3 length: 15 amino acids. Germline trimming cut 4 bases from V and 8 bases from J; bases unmatched to any gene: 7. The germline V gene has CDR1 ENHRY and CDR2 SYGVKD. CDR3 loop: CAISGTSGSLDEQFF. The CDR3 nucleotides are TGTGCCATCAGTGGTACTAGCGGGAGTTTGGATGAGCAGTTCTTC.